This T cell receptor beta chain was recovered during a study of blood T cell repertoires in COVID-19. The CDR3 length is 14 residues. The V gene's germline CDR1 is KGHDR and CDR2 SFDVKD. V was clipped by 2 bases and J by 5 bases, with 9 bases between them. Clones were read by immunoSEQ multiplex PCR, and TCRdb kept only the in-frame ones, dropping some. The data hold some 270,000 clones, with around 84% observed a single time. This clone was picked up one time. The chain combines TRBV24-1 with TRBJ1-5; the D gene is possibly TRBD1 (5 bases). Sequencing used PBMCs or T cells enriched from blood (not recorded which). The receptor's source is a woman aged 45-65 years who had been exposed to COVID-19. CDR3 protein: CATSDWGNYQPQHF. The CDR3 nucleotides read TGTGCCACCAGTGATTGGGGCAACTATCAGCCCCAGCATTTT.